The sequence of this TCR beta chain was determined in a study of blood T cell repertoires in COVID-19. Trimming stripped 8 bases from V and 2 bases from J, with 18 bases between. CDR1 is MGHDK and CDR2 is SYGVNS in the germline V gene. The CDR3 has 15 residues. Authors' analysis steps: How many nucleated cells were present was estimated from reference gene primer amplification. Profiling relied on immunoSEQ multiplex PCR, and the TCRdb table lists in-frame clones only, not all of them. That table is the source of V, J and clone size, and D and trimming were worked out from the DNA. This sample has more than 30,000 clones, with 85% to 95% found just once.

The chain links TRBV25-1 to TRBJ1-1; the D gene is possibly TRBD1 (6 bases). The clonotype originates from a human donor with active COVID-19. The donor label of this sample is uncertain. Sequencing input: peripheral blood. CDR3 sequence: CASQKYRDGNTEAFF. The CDR3 DNA sequence: TGTGCCAGCCAGAAGTACAGGGATGGAAACACTGAAGCTTTCTTT.